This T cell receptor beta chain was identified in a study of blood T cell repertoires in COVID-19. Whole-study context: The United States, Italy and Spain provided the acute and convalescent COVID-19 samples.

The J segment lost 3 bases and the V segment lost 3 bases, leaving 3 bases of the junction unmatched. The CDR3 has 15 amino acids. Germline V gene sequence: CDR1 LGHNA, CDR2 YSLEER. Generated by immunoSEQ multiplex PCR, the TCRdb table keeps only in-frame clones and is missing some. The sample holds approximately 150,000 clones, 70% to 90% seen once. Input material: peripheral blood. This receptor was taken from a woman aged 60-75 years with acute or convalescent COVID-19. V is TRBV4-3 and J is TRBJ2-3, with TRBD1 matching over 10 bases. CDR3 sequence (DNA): TGCGCCAGCAGCCAGGGGACAGGGGATACAGATACGCAGTATTTT. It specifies CASSQGTGDTDTQYF.